These 12 T cell receptor beta chains were sequenced from one sample in a study of PD-1 blockade in classical Hodgkin lymphoma. Repertoires were generated with immunoSEQ multiplex PCR, while TCRdb's copy carries only in-frame clones and drops some. This sample yields more than 9,500 clones, of which 70% to 90% are seen a single time; more than 25% belongs to the top ten. Relapses following autologous stem cell transplantation were seen in all patients, with brentuximab vedotin exposure varying. The sample was peripheral blood mononuclear cells (PBMCs), taken at baseline. These receptors all come from a human donor with classical Hodgkin lymphoma.

The chain is built from TRBV5-6 and TRBJ2-1; D uncertain. The CDR3 is 15 amino acids. Trimming cost V 4 bases and J 0 bases, with 11 bases left between them. The germline V gene encodes CDR1 SGHDT and CDR2 YYEEEE. In nucleotides, the CDR3 is TGTGCCAGCAGCCAGGTCCCGGGCTCCTACAATGAGCAGTTCTTC. This sequence encodes CASSQVPGSYNEQFF. Using reference TRBV5-6 and TRBJ2-1 for the parts outside the CDR3, the full variable domain is DAGVTQSPTHLIKTRGQQVTLRCSPKSGHDTVSWYQQALGQGPQFIFQYYEEEERQRGNFPDRFSGHQFPNYSSELNVNALLLGDSALYLCASSQVPGSYNEQFFGPGTRLTVL.

The genes are TRBV29-1 and TRBJ1-2; D remains ambiguous. The germline CDR1 and CDR2 sequences are SQVTM and ANQGSEA. Trimming shortened V by 8 bases and J by 4 bases, and 14 bases separated the two germline ends. The CDR3 consists of 12 residues. Here the CDR3 reads CSSLEGLYGYTF. In nucleotides, the CDR3 is TGCAGCTCCCTAGAGGGCCTCTATGGCTACACCTTC.

The chain carries TRBV28 and TRBJ2-7; TRBD1 agrees at 8 bases. V shed 5 bases and J 0 bases; nucleotides not matched to a gene: 6. The germline V gene has CDR1 MDHEN and CDR2 SYDVKM. The CDR3 length is 15 residues. The CDR3 region has the DNA TGTGCCAGCAGTGGTGGGGACAGGAGCTCCTACGAGCAGTACTTC. Translating it yields CASSGGDRSSYEQYF.

The chain has TRBV5-4 and TRBJ1-1; D is undetermined. In germline, CDR1 is SGHNT, CDR2 YYREEE (reference sequence). This CDR3 region has 13 residues. With 1 base removed from V and 3 bases from J, the gap between germline ends came to 7 bases. The CDR3 loop reads CASSLMRDTEAFF. Here the CDR3 DNA reads TGTGCCAGCAGCTTGATGAGGGACACTGAAGCTTTCTTT.

This rearrangement joins TRBV18 to TRBJ2-7; D remains ambiguous. Germline V gene sequence: CDR1 KGHSH, CDR2 LQKENI. This CDR3 has 13 residues. V was clipped by 3 bases and J by 5 bases, with 11 bases between them. The chain's CDR3 is CASSPRIGDEQYF. Here the CDR3 DNA reads TGTGCCAGCTCACCCCGGATTGGGGACGAGCAGTACTTC.

J is TRBJ2-6 and V is TRBV5-4; 9 nucleotides line up with TRBD1. The V gene end was trimmed by 4 bases and the J gene end by 2 bases; junction bases not matched to a gene: 13. The CDR3 runs 19 residues. CDR1 is SGHNT, CDR2 YYREEE, per germline (reference sequence). The CDR3 is CASSPPGQGLGTGANVLTF. In DNA form, the CDR3 reads TGTGCCAGCAGCCCCCCGGGACAGGGTTTGGGAACTGGGGCCAACGTCCTGACTTTC.

This clone was found a few times. The V and J genes are TRBV19 and TRBJ1-1, with D tentatively TRBD1 (5 bases). Trimming left V 5 bases short and J 1 base short, with 14 bases between. Germline CDR1 and CDR2: LNHDA and SQIVND (reference sequence). The length of the CDR3 is 15 residues. This CDR3 reads CASSDLGPENTEAFF. CDR3 sequence (DNA): TGTGCCAGTAGTGATTTGGGGCCGGAGAACACTGAAGCTTTCTTT.

V and J are TRBV4-2 and TRBJ1-2, with TRBD1 matching over 10 bases. Germline loops: CDR1 LGHNA, CDR2 YNFKEQ. V lost 1 base to trimming and J lost 5 bases; unmatched junction nucleotides: 4. The CDR3 length is 15 residues. The CDR3 loop reads CASSQGSGQGYGYTF. The CDR3 bases are TGTGCCAGCAGCCAAGGGTCGGGACAGGGGTATGGCTACACCTTC.

The rearrangement joins TRBV6-5 to TRBJ2-6; no firm D call. The germline V gene has CDR1 MNHEY and CDR2 SVGAGI. The CDR3 has 14 residues. Trimming removed 3 bases at V and 1 base at J, with 4 bases between. The CDR3 loop reads CASSYGSGANVLTF. The CDR3 nucleotides read TGTGCCAGCAGTTATGGGTCTGGGGCCAACGTCCTGACTTTC.

The V call is TRBV7-9, the J call TRBJ2-1, with TRBD1 matching over 8 bases. The germline V gene has CDR1 SEHNR and CDR2 FQNEAQ (reference sequence). This CDR3 region has 13 residues. V gave up 11 bases and J gave up 4 bases; unmatched junction bases: 7. CDR3 in amino acids: CAGRQGRYNEQFF. The DNA for the CDR3 is TGTGCCGGAAGACAGGGGCGGTACAATGAGCAGTTCTTC.

The CDR3 region has the DNA TGTGCCACCCGATTAGGGGACAGAGGCAATCAGCCCCAGCATTTT. Translating gives CATRLGDRGNQPQHF. The chain uses TRBV15 and TRBJ1-5; 7 bases fit TRBD1. The CDR3 runs to 15 residues. Germline lookup yields CDR1 LNHNV and CDR2 YYDKDF (reference sequence). The trim removed 8 bases at V and 2 bases at J, leaving 9 bases unmatched.

The rearrangement links TRBV21-1 to TRBJ2-3; TRBD1 is taken as the D call from the table, unchecked against the DNA. TRBV21-1 is a listed pseudogene. This CDR3 contains 17 residues. The CDR3 loop is CASTNDGQGGSTDTQYF. CDR3 DNA: TGTGCCAGCACCAATGACGGACAGGGGGGTAGCACAGATACGCAGTATTTT.